Shown below are 10 T cell receptor beta chains from a single sample sequenced in a study of blood T cell repertoires in COVID-19. Some clones are missing from TCRdb's copy, which holds only in-frame ones; the method was immunoSEQ multiplex PCR. This table holds around 310,000 clones, over 85% found once. Sequencing was performed on PBMCs or T cells enriched from blood (not recorded which). The origin of the receptors is a woman in her 30s who had recovered from COVID-19.

The chain links TRBV5-1 to TRBJ2-3; D is possibly TRBD2 (5 bases). Trimming took off 0 bases at V and 2 bases at J, with 16 bases between the two ends. CDR1 is SGHRS, CDR2 YFSETQ, per germline. The CDR3 sequence is 17 residues long. DNA of the CDR3: TGCGCCAGCAGCTTGGTTGGCGGGCCCACAAACACAGATACGCAGTATTTT. It specifies CASSLVGGPTNTDTQYF.

The chain combines TRBV19 with TRBJ2-2; D is perhaps TRBD1 (6 bases). The CDR3 is made up of 13 amino acids. Germline V CDR1 and CDR2: LNHDA, SQIVND (reference sequence). Trimming pared 5 bases from V and 5 bases from J, leaving 9 bases between. DNA for the CDR3: TGTGCCAGTAGTGTCACAGGGACCGGGGAGCTGTTTTTT. Amino acid sequence: CASSVTGTGELFF.

The rearrangement uses TRBV18 and TRBJ1-2, with no clear D. CDR3 length: 13 amino acids. Germline CDR1 reads KGHSH; CDR2 reads LQKENI. The V and J ends lost 9 bases and 4 bases respectively, with 15 bases between them. CDR3 DNA sequence: TGTGCCAGTCACACCGAGGAGCTCTATGGCTACACCTTC. Protein product: CASHTEELYGYTF.

The chain recombines TRBV30 with TRBJ1-4, with 9 positions matching TRBD1. This CDR3 has 14 amino acids. J lost 3 bases, V lost 1 base, and 0 bases had no gene match. Germline values: CDR1 GTSNPN, CDR2 SVGIG (reference sequence). CDR3 DNA sequence: TGTGCCTGGAGTGGACAGGGGGCTAATGAAAAACTGTTTTTT. Its protein is CAWSGQGANEKLFF.

The rearrangement uses TRBV24-1 and TRBJ2-1; D might be TRBD1 (7 bases). This CDR3 has 13 amino acids. With 2 bases removed from V and 7 bases from J, the gap between germline ends came to 8 bases. Germline V gives CDR1 KGHDR, CDR2 SFDVKD. The CDR3 sequence is CATSDSGGNEQFF. CDR3 coding DNA: TGTGCCACCAGTGATTCAGGGGGGAATGAGCAGTTCTTC.

The gene calls are TRBV28 and TRBJ2-3, with 7 bases lining up with TRBD1. Germline assignment: CDR1 MDHEN and CDR2 SYDVKM. The CDR3 extends over 11 amino acids. V shed 9 bases, J shed 5 bases, and the junction held 2 bases outside the gene matches. The CDR3 DNA follows: TGTGCCAGTGGGACAGAAGATACGCAGTATTTT. Amino acid sequence: CASGTEDTQYF.

The table lists this clone with a few counts. The junction shows a germline mismatch at one end, possibly a read error. V usage is TRBV29-1 and J usage is TRBJ2-3; a weak D match, TRBD2 (6 bases). CDR3 length: 16 residues. CDR1 and CDR2 from the germline V gene are SQVTM and ANQGSEA. The CDR3 nucleotides are TGCAGCGTCGAAGGTGGATCTGCGGAGGGGACAGATACGCAGTATTTT. This translates into CSVEGGSAEGTDTQYF.

This chain links TRBV19 with TRBJ1-2; D is uncertain. Germline V lookup: CDR1 LNHDA, CDR2 SQIVND (reference sequence). V was trimmed by 3 bases and J by 5 bases, leaving 19 bases between them. CDR3 length equals 16 residues. The CDR3 is CASSIRRDPGGYGYTF. The CDR3 DNA reads TGTGCCAGTAGTATTCGGAGAGACCCCGGTGGATATGGCTACACCTTC.

This clone was seen a handful of times. The chain joins TRBV25-1 to TRBJ1-3, with no clear D. Germline V lookup: CDR1 MGHDK, CDR2 SYGVNS. Trimming shortened V by 2 bases and J by 4 bases, and 3 bases separated the two germline ends. The CDR3 has 12 residues. CDR3 region: CASSEAGNTIYF. The CDR3 region has the DNA TGTGCCAGCAGTGAAGCGGGAAACACCATATATTTT.

This clone was detected once. The CDR3, as DNA: TGTGCCAGTAGTGGCCAGACAGGCGTGAACACTGAAGCTTTCTTT. Encoded protein: CASSGQTGVNTEAFF. The V and J genes are TRBV19 and TRBJ1-1; a weak D match, TRBD1 (6 bases). The CDR3 spans 15 residues. V was cut by 5 bases and J by 0 bases, with 13 bases left in between. CDR1 is LNHDA and CDR2 is SQIVND in the germline V gene (reference sequence). Using reference TRBV19 and TRBJ1-1 for the parts outside the CDR3, the full variable domain is DGGITQSPKYLFRKEGQNVTLSCEQNLNHDAMYWYRQDPGQGLRLIYYSQIVNDFQKGDIAEGYSVSREKKESFPLTVTSAQKNPTAFYLCASSGQTGVNTEAFFGQGTRLTVV.